This T cell receptor beta chain was identified during a study of response to subunit inactivated influenza vaccine. Germline loops: CDR1 SGDLS, CDR2 YYNGEE. This CDR3 has 15 residues. V was trimmed by 5 bases and J by 2 bases, leaving 11 bases between them. TCRdb reprocessed the RT-PCR reads with MiXCR, giving one entry per CDR3 protein. The data hold 550,000 to 600,000 distinct CDR3 sequences, with roughly 10% observed a single time. The clonotype comes from a man aged 50-59 years who received an inactivated influenza vaccine. The sequenced sample was PBMCs from blood, obtained on the day of vaccination. The chain combines TRBV9 with TRBJ2-6; D perhaps matches TRBD1 (5 bases). CDR3 DNA: TGTGCCAGCAGGCAGGGAAGTGCTGGGGCCAACGTCCTGACTTTC. Its translation is CASRQGSAGANVLTF.